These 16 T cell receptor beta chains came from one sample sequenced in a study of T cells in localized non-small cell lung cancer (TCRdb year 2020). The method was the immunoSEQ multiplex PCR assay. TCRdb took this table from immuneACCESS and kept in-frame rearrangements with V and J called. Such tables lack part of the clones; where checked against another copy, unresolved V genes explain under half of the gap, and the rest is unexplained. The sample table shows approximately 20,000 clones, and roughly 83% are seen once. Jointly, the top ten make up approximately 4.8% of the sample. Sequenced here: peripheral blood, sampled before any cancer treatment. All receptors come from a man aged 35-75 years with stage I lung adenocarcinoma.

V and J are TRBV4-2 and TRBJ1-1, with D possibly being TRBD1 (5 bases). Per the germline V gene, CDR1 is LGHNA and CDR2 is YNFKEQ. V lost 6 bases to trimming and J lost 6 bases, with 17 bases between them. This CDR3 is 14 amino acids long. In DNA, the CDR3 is TGTGCCAGCAGTCGAACCCAGGGAGATTCTGAAGCTTTCTTT. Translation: CASSRTQGDSEAFF.

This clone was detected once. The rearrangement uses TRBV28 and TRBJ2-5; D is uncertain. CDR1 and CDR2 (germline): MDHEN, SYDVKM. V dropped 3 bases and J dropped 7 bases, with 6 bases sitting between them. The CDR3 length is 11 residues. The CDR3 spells CASSFGGTQYF. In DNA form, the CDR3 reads TGTGCCAGCAGTTTTGGTGGGACCCAGTACTTC.

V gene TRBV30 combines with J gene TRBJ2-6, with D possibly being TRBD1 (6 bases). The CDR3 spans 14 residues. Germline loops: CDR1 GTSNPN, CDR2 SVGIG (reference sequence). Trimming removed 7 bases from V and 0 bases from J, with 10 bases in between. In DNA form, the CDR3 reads TGTGCCTTCGGACAGAACTCTGGGGCCAACGTCCTGACTTTC. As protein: CAFGQNSGANVLTF.

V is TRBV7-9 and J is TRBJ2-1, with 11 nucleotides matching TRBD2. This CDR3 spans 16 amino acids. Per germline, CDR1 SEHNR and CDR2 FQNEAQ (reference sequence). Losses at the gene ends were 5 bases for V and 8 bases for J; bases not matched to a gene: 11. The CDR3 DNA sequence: TGTGCCAGCAGCCCCGCTAGCGGGGGGCTTATCTATGAGCAGTTCTTC. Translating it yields CASSPASGGLIYEQFF.

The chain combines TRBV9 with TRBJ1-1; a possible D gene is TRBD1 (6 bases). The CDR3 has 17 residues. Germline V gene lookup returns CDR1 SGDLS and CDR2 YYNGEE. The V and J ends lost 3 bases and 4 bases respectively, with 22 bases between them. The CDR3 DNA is TGTGCCAGCAGCGAAACGACAGGACCCCAGGGTGGCACTGAAGCTTTCTTT. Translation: CASSETTGPQGGTEAFF.

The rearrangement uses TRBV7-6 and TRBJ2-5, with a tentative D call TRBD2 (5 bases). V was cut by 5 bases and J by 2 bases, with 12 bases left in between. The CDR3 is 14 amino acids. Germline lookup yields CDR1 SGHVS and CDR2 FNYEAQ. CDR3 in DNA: TGTGCCAGCAGCGTAGGGAGTTATCAAGAGACCCAGTACTTC. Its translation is CASSVGSYQETQYF. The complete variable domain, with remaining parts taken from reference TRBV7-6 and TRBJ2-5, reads GAGVSQSPRYKVTKRGQDVALRCDPISGHVSLYWYRQALGQGPEFLTYFNYEAQQDKSGLPNDRFSAERPEGSISTLTIQRTEQRDSAMYRCASSVGSYQETQYFGPGTRLLVL.

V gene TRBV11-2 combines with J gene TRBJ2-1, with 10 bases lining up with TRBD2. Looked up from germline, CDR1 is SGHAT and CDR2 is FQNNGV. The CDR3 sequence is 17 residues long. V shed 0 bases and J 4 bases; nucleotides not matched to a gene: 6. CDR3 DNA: TGTGCCAGCAGCTTAGACTCACTAGCGGGGACATACAATGAGCAGTTCTTC. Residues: CASSLDSLAGTYNEQFF.

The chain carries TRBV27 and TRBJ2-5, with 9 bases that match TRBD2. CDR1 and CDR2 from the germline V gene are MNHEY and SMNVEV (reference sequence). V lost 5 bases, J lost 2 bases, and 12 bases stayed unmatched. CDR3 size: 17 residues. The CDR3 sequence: CASSPGDRGRVQETQYF. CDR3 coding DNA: TGTGCCAGCAGTCCCGGTGACCGCGGGAGGGTTCAAGAGACCCAGTACTTC.

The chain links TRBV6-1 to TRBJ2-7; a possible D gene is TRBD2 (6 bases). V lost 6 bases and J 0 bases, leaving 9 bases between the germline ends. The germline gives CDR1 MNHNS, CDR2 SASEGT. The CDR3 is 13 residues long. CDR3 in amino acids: CASREGPSYEQYF. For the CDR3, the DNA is TGTGCCAGCAGGGAGGGGCCCTCCTACGAGCAGTACTTC.

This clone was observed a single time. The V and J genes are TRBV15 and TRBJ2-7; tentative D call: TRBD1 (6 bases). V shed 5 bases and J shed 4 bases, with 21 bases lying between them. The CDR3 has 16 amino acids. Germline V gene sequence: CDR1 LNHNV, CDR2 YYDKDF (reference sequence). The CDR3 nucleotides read TGTGCCACCAGCCGTCTAGCACCGGGACAATTGTACGAGCAGTACTTC. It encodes CATSRLAPGQLYEQYF.

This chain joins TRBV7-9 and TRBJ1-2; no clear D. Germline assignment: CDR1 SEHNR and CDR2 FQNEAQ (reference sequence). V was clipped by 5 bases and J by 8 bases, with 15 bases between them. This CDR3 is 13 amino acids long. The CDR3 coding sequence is TGTGCCAGCAGCCCACAAACTACAAGGGGCTACACCTTC. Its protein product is CASSPQTTRGYTF.

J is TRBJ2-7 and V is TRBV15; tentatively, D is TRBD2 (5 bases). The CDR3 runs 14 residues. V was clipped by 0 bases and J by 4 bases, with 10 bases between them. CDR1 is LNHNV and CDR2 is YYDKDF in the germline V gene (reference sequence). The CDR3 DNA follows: TGTGCCACCAGCAGAGATCGCCGGGGTTACGAGCAGTACTTC. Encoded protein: CATSRDRRGYEQYF.

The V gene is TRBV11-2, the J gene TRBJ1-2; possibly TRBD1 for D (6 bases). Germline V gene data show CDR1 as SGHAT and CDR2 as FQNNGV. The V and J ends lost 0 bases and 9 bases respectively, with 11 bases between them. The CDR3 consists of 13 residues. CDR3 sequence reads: CASSLEPGASYTF. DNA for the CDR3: TGTGCCAGCAGCTTAGAACCAGGGGCAAGCTACACCTTC.

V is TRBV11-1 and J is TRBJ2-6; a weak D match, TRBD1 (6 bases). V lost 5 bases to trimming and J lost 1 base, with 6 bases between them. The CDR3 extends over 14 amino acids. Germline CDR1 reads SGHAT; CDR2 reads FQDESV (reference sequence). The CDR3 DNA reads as TGTGCCAGCAGCACAGGGTCTGGGGCCAACGTCCTGACTTTC. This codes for CASSTGSGANVLTF.

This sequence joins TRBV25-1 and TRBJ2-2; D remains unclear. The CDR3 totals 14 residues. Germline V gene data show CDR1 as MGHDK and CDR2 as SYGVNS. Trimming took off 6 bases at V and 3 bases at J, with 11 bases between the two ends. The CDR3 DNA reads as TGTGCCAGCAGGACGTCTACCTACACCGGGGAGCTGTTTTTT. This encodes CASRTSTYTGELFF.

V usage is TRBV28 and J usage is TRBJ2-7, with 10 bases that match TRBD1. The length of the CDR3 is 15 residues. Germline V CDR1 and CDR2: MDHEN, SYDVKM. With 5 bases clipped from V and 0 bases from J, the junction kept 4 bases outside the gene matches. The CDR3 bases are TGTGCCAGCAGTCGGGACAGGGGAAGCTCCTACGAGCAGTACTTC. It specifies CASSRDRGSSYEQYF. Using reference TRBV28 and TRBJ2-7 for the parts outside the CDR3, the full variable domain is DVKVTQSSRYLVKRTGEKVFLECVQDMDHENMFWYRQDPGLGLRLIYFSYDVKMKEKGDIPEGYSVSREKKERFSLILESASTNQTSMYLCASSRDRGSSYEQYFGPGTRLTVT.